This TCR beta chain is from a study of cytomegalovirus exposure and HLA in healthy donors. Among the donors, all were healthy bone marrow donors. Likely unrecorded immune exposures existed in these nominally healthy donors. The PCR contained 60 Vbeta and 13 Jbeta primers. The data were produced by immunoSEQ multiplex PCR, yet TCRdb's version contains in-frame clones alone and is incomplete. Of some 150,000 clones in the sample, 75% to 85% were seen once. This CDR3 is 14 amino acids long. In germline, CDR1 is SGHDT, CDR2 YYEEEE. The V and J ends lost 0 bases and 6 bases respectively, with 12 bases between them.

The receptor comes from a man aged 50-60 years in good health and CMV-seropositive. This chain links TRBV5-6 with TRBJ1-2; D is possibly TRBD1 (6 bases). The sample consisted of PBMCs. Here the CDR3 DNA reads TGTGCCAGCAGCTTGGCCCAGGGGTCGCATGGCTACACCTTC. Amino acids: CASSLAQGSHGYTF.